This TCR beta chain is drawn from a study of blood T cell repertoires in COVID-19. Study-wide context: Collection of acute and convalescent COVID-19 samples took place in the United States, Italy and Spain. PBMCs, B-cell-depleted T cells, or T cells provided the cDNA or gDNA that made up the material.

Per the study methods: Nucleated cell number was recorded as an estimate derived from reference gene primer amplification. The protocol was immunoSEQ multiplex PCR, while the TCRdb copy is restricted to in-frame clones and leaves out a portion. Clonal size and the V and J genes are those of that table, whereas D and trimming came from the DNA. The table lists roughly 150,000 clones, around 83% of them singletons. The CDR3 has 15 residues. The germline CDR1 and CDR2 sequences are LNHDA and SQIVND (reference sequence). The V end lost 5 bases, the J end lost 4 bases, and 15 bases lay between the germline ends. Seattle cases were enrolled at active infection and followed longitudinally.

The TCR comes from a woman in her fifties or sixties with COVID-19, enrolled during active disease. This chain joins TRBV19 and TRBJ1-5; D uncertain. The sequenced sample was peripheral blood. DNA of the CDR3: TGTGCCAGTAGTGCCGGGGTTGGAACGAATCAGCCCCAGCATTTT. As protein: CASSAGVGTNQPQHF.